A single sample gave rise to the 13 T cell receptor beta chains below, sequenced in a study of blood T cell repertoires in COVID-19. TCRdb keeps only in-frame clones here, not all; method: immunoSEQ multiplex PCR. Of some 43,000 clones detected, around four fifths appear once; the ten largest clones hold more than 12%. Input material: peripheral blood. Every receptor here comes from a man aged 45-65 years with active or convalescent COVID-19.

The chain recombines TRBV19 with TRBJ2-3; D is ambiguous. The CDR3 totals 17 residues. CDR1 and CDR2 (germline): LNHDA, SQIVND (reference sequence). Trimming removed 1 base at V and 3 bases at J, with 17 bases between. CDR3 nucleotides: TGTGCCAGTAGTATAGGTCATCAGAGGAAATTTACAGATACGCAGTATTTT. Amino acids: CASSIGHQRKFTDTQYF.

The rearrangement uses TRBV7-8 and TRBJ1-5; TRBD1 is a possible D gene (5 bases). V was clipped by 2 bases and J by 4 bases, with 12 bases between them. The CDR3 contains 15 residues. Germline V gene data show CDR1 as SGHVS and CDR2 as FQNEAQ. The CDR3 DNA is TGTGCCAGCAGCTTATTCTCGGGGGAAAATCAGCCCCAGCATTTT. The encoded protein is CASSLFSGENQPQHF. The whole variable domain, remainder taken from reference TRBV7-8 and TRBJ1-5, is GAGVSQSPRYKVAKRGQDVALRCDPISGHVSLFWYQQALGQGPEFLTYFQNEAQLDKSGLPSDRFFAERPEGSVSTLKIQRTQQEDSAVYLCASSLFSGENQPQHFGDGTRLSIL.

V and J are TRBV21-1 and TRBJ2-6; TRBD1, the table's D call, was not compared with the DNA. TRBV21-1 is recorded as a pseudogene. This CDR3 has 20 residues. The CDR3 sequence is CASSDKTGQGGNSGANVLTF. Here the CDR3 DNA reads TGTGCCAGCAGCGACAAGACGGGACAGGGGGGGAACTCTGGGGCCAACGTCCTGACTTTC.

This chain connects TRBV9 to TRBJ2-2; perhaps TRBD1 as D (5 bases). CDR3 size: 12 residues. Deletions cut 1 base from V and 8 bases from J, with 6 bases between. Germline lookup yields CDR1 SGDLS and CDR2 YYNGEE. Here the CDR3 DNA reads TGTGCCAGCAGCGTACAGGGTGGGGAGCTGTTTTTT. This sequence encodes CASSVQGGELFF.

This sequence joins TRBV6-5 and TRBJ1-1, with TRBD1 matching over 7 bases. V dropped 5 bases and J dropped 6; count of bases not matched to a gene: 6. In germline, CDR1 is MNHEY, CDR2 SVGAGI. The CDR3 has 13 residues. CDR3 residues: CASSKWTGPEAFF. For the CDR3, the DNA is TGTGCCAGCAGTAAATGGACAGGCCCTGAAGCTTTCTTT.

The rearrangement joins TRBV7-6 to TRBJ2-5, with 12 bases that match TRBD2. CDR1 is SGHVS, CDR2 FNYEAQ, per germline. This CDR3 region has 17 residues. V shed 5 bases and J 0 bases; nucleotides not matched to a gene: 7. Here the CDR3 reads CASSPRLAGDYQETQYF. The CDR3 nucleotides read TGTGCCAGCAGCCCCCGACTAGCGGGGGACTACCAAGAGACCCAGTACTTC.

This chain joins TRBV11-2 and TRBJ2-1; TRBD2 aligns across 7 bases. J was trimmed by 4 bases and V by 1 base; bases with no gene match: 7. There are 16 residues in the CDR3. Germline V gene lookup returns CDR1 SGHAT and CDR2 FQNNGV. In DNA form, the CDR3 reads TGTGCCAGCAGCTTAGGACTAGCAACGACTTACAATGAGCAGTTCTTC. Its translation is CASSLGLATTYNEQFF.

This sequence joins TRBV5-1 and TRBJ1-1; 10 bases map to TRBD1. Germline trimming cut 4 bases from V and 6 bases from J; bases unmatched to any gene: 6. CDR3 length: 14 residues. The germline gives CDR1 SGHRS, CDR2 YFSETQ. The chain's CDR3 is CASSPDRGLPEAFF. The CDR3 DNA reads as TGCGCCAGCAGCCCGGACAGGGGGTTGCCTGAAGCTTTCTTT.

CDR3 nucleotide sequence: TGTGCCAGCAGGCGTATGAACACTGAAGCTTTCTTT. Translating it yields CASRRMNTEAFF. The chain combines TRBV6-5 with TRBJ1-1; D is unresolved. V was trimmed by 6 bases and J by 0 bases, leaving 5 bases between them. The CDR3 extends over 12 amino acids. Germline CDR1 MNHEY, CDR2 SVGAGI.

This clone was observed once. The chain carries TRBV19 and TRBJ1-5, with 8 bases aligning to TRBD1. CDR3 length equals 14 residues. J gave up 5 bases and V 6 bases, and 6 bases lay outside the gene matches. CDR1 LNHDA and CDR2 SQIVND come from the germline V gene (reference sequence). CDR3 sequence (DNA): TGTGCCAGTAGCCAGGACAGGGTGTATCAGCCCCAGCATTTT. Protein: CASSQDRVYQPQHF.

In nucleotides, the CDR3 is TGTGCCAGCAGTGAATCCGACAGGGCGGATATCACCGGGGAGCTGTTTTTT. It codes for CASSESDRADITGELFF. The V call is TRBV25-1, the J call TRBJ2-2; 7 bases are a match to TRBD1. Per the germline V gene, CDR1 is MGHDK and CDR2 is SYGVNS. The CDR3 spans 17 residues. Unmatched junction bases numbered 9, after V lost 1 base and J lost 4 bases. Full variable domain (outside the CDR3, taken from reference TRBV25-1 and TRBJ2-2): EADIYQTPRYLVIGTGKKITLECSQTMGHDKMYWYQQDPGMELHLIHYSYGVNSTEKGDLSSESTVSRIRTEHFPLTLESARPSHTSQYLCASSESDRADITGELFFGEGSRLTVL.

The genes are TRBV11-2 and TRBJ2-1; no definite D call. The CDR3 runs to 13 residues. The V end lost 2 bases, the J end lost 8 bases, and 10 bases lay between the germline ends. Germline V gene sequence: CDR1 SGHAT, CDR2 FQNNGV. CDR3 nucleotide sequence: TGTGCCAGCAGCTTAATACAGTATCATGAGCAGTTCTTC. It yields the protein CASSLIQYHEQFF.

The chain employs TRBV10-2 and TRBJ2-5, with a weak D call TRBD1 (5 bases). The germline CDR1 and CDR2 sequences are WSHSY and SAAADI. Between the trimmed V and J ends, which lost 6 bases and 5 bases, there was a span of 10 bases. The CDR3 has 12 residues. The CDR3 nucleotides are TGCGCCAGCAGCCAGGGTGTGGAGACCCAGTACTTC. It specifies CASSQGVETQYF.